This TCR beta chain is drawn from a study of regulatory T cells in long-lasting Graves disease. The time point here: newly diagnosed GD, antithyroid drugs for less than 3 months. RNA isolated from PBMCs was used to make the TCR library. This CDR3 is built from 16 residues. The germline CDR1 and CDR2 sequences are LGHDT and YNNKEL (reference sequence). Points on this clonotype: One junction end disagrees with the germline gene, perhaps due to a read error.

Assembly of TCR beta libraries relied on iRepertoire HTBI primers together with Arm-PCR of CDR3 regions. From the multiplex PCR reads, TCRdb called clonotypes with MiXCR, one entry per CDR3 protein. The table shows hundreds of thousands of distinct CDR3 sequences, with 15% to 20% occurring only once. The data were also submitted as part of a second study, on T cells in Graves' hyperthyroidism and ophthalmopathy. That study adds: First-round RT-PCR of the TCR CDR3 relied on the HTBI primer set.

The genes are TRBV3-1 and TRBJ1-3; the match to TRBD1 covers 7 bases. This sequence was found in a woman aged 30 to 39 with Graves disease. Sequencing was performed on peripheral blood mononuclear cells (PBMCs), taken at new diagnosis, from a patient treated with antithyroid drugs. The CDR3 here is CAGSQQGTVSGNTIYF. CDR3 nucleotides: TGTGCCGGCAGCCAGCAAGGGACAGTTTCTGGAAACACCATATATTTT.